A single sample gave rise to the 15 T cell receptor beta chains below, sequenced in a study of blood T cells in healthy people across ages. A second PCR, run for roughly 7 to 11 cycles, used a sample-barcoded 5' primer plus a J-beta primer mix. TCRdb used MiXCR to reprocess the 5' RACE reads, holding one entry per CDR3 protein. The table lists more than 650,000 distinct CDR3 sequences, more than 25% of them singletons. These data were also filed under a second study, of T cells of mothers and their children.

The sample was blood. These receptors all come from a boy aged 5-17 years in good health.

In its sample, this clonotype was seen once. V usage is TRBV6-5 and J usage is TRBJ2-7; 11 bases are shared with TRBD1. Germline CDR1 reads MNHEY; CDR2 reads SVGAGI. CDR3 length: 12 residues. J lost 5 bases, V lost 11 bases, and 5 bases had no gene match. CDR3 sequence reads: CAGGQGANEQYF. The CDR3 bases are TGTGCCGGCGGACAGGGGGCGAACGAGCAGTACTTC.

The chain combines TRBV7-9 with TRBJ2-3; weak D call: TRBD1 (6 bases). The germline gives CDR1 SEHNR, CDR2 FQNEAQ (reference sequence). The CDR3 covers 17 residues. Trimming took 6 bases from V and 0 from J, leaving 19 bases between them. Here the CDR3 DNA reads TGTGCCAGCAGTCCACCCCCCGCAGGGGCTAGCACAGATACGCAGTATTTT. Amino acids: CASSPPPAGASTDTQYF. The full variable domain, with the rest looked up from reference TRBV7-9 and TRBJ2-3, is DTGVSQNPRHKITKRGQNVTFRCDPISEHNRLYWYRQTLGQGPEFLTYFQNEAQLEKSRLLSDRFSAERPKGSFSTLEIQRTEQGDSAMYLCASSPPPAGASTDTQYFGPGTRLTVL.

A single count supports this clonotype. The rearrangement joins TRBV9 to TRBJ2-1, with 7 bases matching TRBD1. The CDR3 runs 13 residues. V dropped 3 bases and J dropped 10; count of bases not matched to a gene: 7. The germline gives CDR1 SGDLS, CDR2 YYNGEE. CDR3 region: CASSACTGVEQFF. CDR3 nucleotide sequence: TGTGCCAGCAGCGCATGTACAGGGGTAGAGCAGTTCTTC.

This clonotype was observed a handful of times. The V and J genes are TRBV7-2 and TRBJ2-5; D unresolved. Germline CDR1 SGHTA, CDR2 FQGNSA. The CDR3 loop spans 13 amino acids. V dropped 0 bases and J dropped 5 bases, with 7 bases sitting between them. CDR3 residues: CASSLARWETQYF. CDR3 sequence (DNA): TGTGCCAGCAGCTTAGCCCGCTGGGAGACCCAGTACTTC.

This clonotype has a handful of counts. The gene calls are TRBV29-1 and TRBJ1-1; D remains unclear. CDR1 is SQVTM and CDR2 is ANQGSEA in the germline V gene. The CDR3 is made up of 14 amino acids. V dropped 1 base and J dropped 3 bases, with 12 bases sitting between them. CDR3 protein: CSVEAALGDTEAFF. CDR3 bases: TGCAGCGTTGAAGCGGCTCTCGGGGACACTGAAGCTTTCTTT.

The chain combines TRBV4-1 with TRBJ1-5; 7 bases agree with TRBD1. V was pared by 3 bases and J by 4 bases, with 6 bases of the junction left unmatched. Germline lookup yields CDR1 MGHRA and CDR2 YSYEKL. This CDR3 spans 15 amino acids. CDR3 amino acids: CASSHRDRDNQPQHF. Written as DNA, the CDR3 is TGCGCCAGCAGCCACAGAGACAGGGATAATCAGCCCCAGCATTTT.

J is TRBJ2-3 and V is TRBV28; no clear D gene. V was pared by 8 bases and J by 4 bases, with 28 bases between. The CDR3 is 18 amino acids. From germline, CDR1 is MDHEN and CDR2 SYDVKM. CDR3 loop: CASDSRELTRLISDTQYF. The CDR3 DNA reads TGTGCCAGCGATTCTAGGGAATTAACAAGATTAATCTCAGATACGCAGTATTTT.

This clonotype was recorded a few times. The genes are TRBV6-5 and TRBJ1-2; D is unclear. The CDR3 is 14 residues long. Germline CDR1 is MNHEY and CDR2 is SVGAGI. With 2 bases removed from V and 4 bases from J, the gap between germline ends came to 11 bases. In nucleotides, the CDR3 is TGTGCCAGCAGTTACGACATTTCCTTCTATGGCTACACCTTC. Residues: CASSYDISFYGYTF.

The V gene is TRBV5-1, the J gene TRBJ2-7; 7 bases agree with TRBD1. CDR1 is SGHRS and CDR2 is YFSETQ in the germline V gene. The CDR3 is 17 residues long. After removal of 4 bases from V and 3 bases from J, the junction contained 16 bases not matched to a gene. CDR3 nucleotides: TGCGCCAGCAGCCAACTCATACCGGGACAGACTTACTACGAGCAGTACTTC. Its protein product is CASSQLIPGQTYYEQYF.

This clonotype was observed a few times. The chain combines TRBV12-3 or TRBV12-4 with TRBJ1-4, with 8 bases lining up with TRBD1. V gave up 5 bases and J gave up 4 bases; unmatched junction bases: 3. CDR3 length: 14 residues. Here the CDR3 DNA reads TGTGCCAGCAGTCCGGGACAGGATAATGAAAAACTGTTTTTT. This translates into CASSPGQDNEKLFF.

This clonotype was observed a few times. The CDR3 DNA is TGTGCCAGCTCACCACAATATCGAGAACTGAACACTGAAGCTTTCTTT. It encodes CASSPQYRELNTEAFF. This sequence joins TRBV18 and TRBJ1-1, with no clear D. Germline CDR1 and CDR2: KGHSH and LQKENI. V was cut by 1 base and J by 0 bases, with 12 bases left in between. The CDR3 loop spans 16 amino acids.

This clonotype was detected a few times. This chain links TRBV3-1 with TRBJ1-4, with D possibly TRBD1 on 5 matching bases. The CDR3 has 15 residues. V was pared by 3 bases and J by 3 bases, with 11 bases between. The V gene's germline CDR1 is LGHDT and CDR2 YNNKEL (reference sequence). The CDR3 spells CASSHSDTPNEKLFF. The CDR3 DNA sequence: TGTGCCAGCAGCCATTCGGACACGCCTAATGAAAAACTGTTTTTT.

This chain connects TRBV18 to TRBJ2-5, with TRBD1 matching 7 bases. The DNA end favors TRBJ2-7, so the J call may be wrong. Germline V lookup: CDR1 KGHSH, CDR2 LQKENI. CDR3 length: 15 amino acids. The CDR3 reads CASSPPTGTSYEQYF. CDR3 bases: TGTGCCAGCTCACCACCGACAGGGACCTCTTACGAGCAGTACTTC.

The rearrangement joins TRBV5-1 to TRBJ2-5, with 8 bases aligning to TRBD2. The J call could be wrong; TRBJ2-1 is a better fit for the DNA end. CDR3 length: 15 residues. CDR1 is SGHRS, CDR2 YFSETQ, per germline. The CDR3 spells CASSESGGSNNEQFF. In nucleotides, the CDR3 is TGCGCCAGCAGCGAAAGCGGGGGCTCAAACAATGAGCAGTTCTTC.

Comments on this clonotype: Mismatch with germline at one junction end may stem from a read error. The chain couples TRBV10-2 to TRBJ2-5, with a weak D call TRBD1 (7 bases). Germline assignment: CDR1 WSHSY and CDR2 SAAADI. The CDR3 extends over 15 amino acids. CDR3 sequence: CAGSEQGRGEETQYF. The CDR3 DNA reads as TGCGCCGGCAGTGAGCAGGGCAGGGGGGAAGAGACCCAGTACTTC.